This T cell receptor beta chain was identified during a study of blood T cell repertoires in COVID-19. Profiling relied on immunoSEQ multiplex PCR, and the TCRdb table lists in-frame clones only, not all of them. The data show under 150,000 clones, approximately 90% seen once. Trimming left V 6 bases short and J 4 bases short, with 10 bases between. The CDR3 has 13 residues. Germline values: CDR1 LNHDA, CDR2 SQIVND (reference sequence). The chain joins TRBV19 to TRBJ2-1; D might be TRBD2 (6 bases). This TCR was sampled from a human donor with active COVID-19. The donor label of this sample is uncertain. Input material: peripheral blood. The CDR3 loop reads CASSGSGYNEQFF. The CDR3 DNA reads TGTGCCAGTAGCGGTAGCGGTTACAATGAGCAGTTCTTC.